The 9 T cell receptor beta chains listed next were all sequenced from one sample in a study of T cell repertoires in cytomegalovirus infection. TCRdb called the reads again in MiXCR, with one record for every CDR3 protein. The data hold 450,000 to 650,000 distinct CDR3 sequences, with about 30% observed a single time. The sequencing sample was made of PBMCs. Every receptor here comes from a human donor in good health (CMV status not recorded). Some clones in this sample may be carry-over from other donors' samples.

This clonotype showed up many times. The chain couples TRBV7-2 to TRBJ1-2; 7 nucleotides align to TRBD1. Germline trimming cut 5 bases from V and 4 bases from J; bases unmatched to any gene: 10. CDR3 length: 15 residues. Germline loops: CDR1 SGHTA, CDR2 FQGNSA. This CDR3 is CASSRKGAQPYGYTF. The CDR3 region has the DNA TGTGCCAGCAGCCGCAAGGGGGCGCAACCCTATGGCTACACCTTC.

This clonotype was detected a few times. V gene TRBV7-6 combines with J gene TRBJ2-3; 7 bases map to TRBD2. There are 14 residues in the CDR3. Germline trimming cut 5 bases from V and 6 bases from J; bases unmatched to any gene: 8. Germline CDR1 reads SGHVS; CDR2 reads FNYEAQ. CDR3 DNA sequence: TGTGCCAGCAGCCCGCAAGGGAGGGTGGATACGCAGTATTTT. Protein sequence: CASSPQGRVDTQYF. The full variable domain, in which reference TRBV7-6 and TRBJ2-3 provide the parts outside the CDR3, is GAGVSQSPRYKVTKRGQDVALRCDPISGHVSLYWYRQALGQGPEFLTYFNYEAQQDKSGLPNDRFSAERPEGSISTLTIQRTEQRDSAMYRCASSPQGRVDTQYFGPGTRLTVL.

This clonotype has ten or more counts. V is TRBV28 and J is TRBJ2-5; TRBD2 might be the D (5 bases). Germline values: CDR1 MDHEN, CDR2 SYDVKM. The CDR3 consists of 14 residues. The V and J ends lost 7 bases and 5 bases respectively, with 17 bases between them. CDR3 DNA: TGTGCCAGCACCAAAGAGGAGGACTTGGAGACCCAGTACTTC. This sequence encodes CASTKEEDLETQYF.

Many counts were recorded for this clonotype. The chain recombines TRBV7-2 with TRBJ1-5; TRBD1 agrees at 7 bases. Looked up from germline, CDR1 is SGHTA and CDR2 is FQGNSA. V dropped 3 bases and J dropped 2; count of bases not matched to a gene: 4. The CDR3 spans 15 residues. The CDR3 here is CASSLDRLGNQPQHF. In nucleotides, the CDR3 is TGTGCCAGCAGCTTGGACAGGCTTGGCAATCAGCCCCAGCATTTT.

This chain joins TRBV23-1 and TRBJ2-2; 8 bases agree with TRBD1. TRBV23-1 is an ORF, and what it does is uncertain. The CDR3 extends over 17 amino acids. V shed 0 bases and J 4 bases; nucleotides not matched to a gene: 7. This chain's CDR3 is CASSQSITQGGTGELFF. As DNA, the CDR3 is TGCGCCAGCAGTCAATCGATTACACAGGGGGGCACCGGGGAGCTGTTTTTT.

This clonotype was seen many times. The J gene is TRBJ1-1, the V gene TRBV18; D possibly corresponds to TRBD1 (6 bases). Between the trimmed V and J ends, which lost 6 bases and 5 bases, there was a span of 13 bases. The CDR3 has 13 residues. The germline CDR1 and CDR2 sequences are KGHSH and LQKENI. In DNA form, the CDR3 reads TGTGCCAGCTCGCCGACAGGAGGGACTGAAGCTTTCTTT. Residues: CASSPTGGTEAFF. The full variable domain, with the rest looked up from reference TRBV18 and TRBJ1-1, is NAGVMQNPRHLVRRRGQEARLRCSPMKGHSHVYWYRQLPEEGLKFMVYLQKENIIDESGMPKERFSAEFPKEGPSILRIQQVVRGDSAAYFCASSPTGGTEAFFGQGTRLTVV.

This sequence joins TRBV7-3 and TRBJ2-1; 9 nucleotides match TRBD2. CDR1 and CDR2 (germline): SGHTA, FQGTGA. This CDR3 spans 15 amino acids. The junction had 14 bases not matched to a gene; V was cut back by 11 bases and J by 6 bases. In nucleotides, the CDR3 is TGTGCCGGGGTAGGCGGGAGGGCCAAGAGCAATGAGCAGTTCTTC. Translating gives CAGVGGRAKSNEQFF.

The CDR3, as DNA: TGTGCCAGCAGCGCCAGAGGGGATTCACCCCTCCACTTT. This codes for CASSARGDSPLHF. V is TRBV7-6 and J is TRBJ1-6; tentative D call: TRBD1 (5 bases). CDR1 SGHVS and CDR2 FNYEAQ come from the germline V gene. CDR3 length equals 13 residues. V was cut by 5 bases and J by 8 bases, with 10 bases left in between.

The CDR3 loop reads CASRSRGRANSPLHF. DNA of the CDR3: TGTGCCAGCAGATCGCGCGGCAGGGCAAATTCACCCCTCCACTTT. This chain links TRBV28 with TRBJ1-6, with D possibly TRBD1 on 5 matching bases. This CDR3 contains 15 residues. V lost 6 bases and J lost 7, with 16 bases in between. In germline, CDR1 is MDHEN, CDR2 SYDVKM.